This T cell receptor (beta chain) was sequenced during a study of shared clonotypes between healthy human individuals. Background on the study: The composition of the donors was two women and a few men aged 18 to 49.

The study's findings and limits: Naive subsets typically showed greater estimated richness than memory subsets. Clonotypes which were not shared had lower generation probabilities than clonotypes that all four donors shared. Sharing across four donors was seen in roughly 5% of naive CD4 clonotypes.

This CDR3 has 15 residues. The germline V gene has CDR1 LGHNA and CDR2 YNFKEQ. V was pared by 1 base and J by 4 bases, with 13 bases between. Method: immunoSEQ multiplex PCR; TCRdb's copy keeps in-frame clones and lacks some. The data hold hundreds of thousands of clones, with 85% to 95% observed a single time. Terminally differentiated effector memory CD45RA+ cells were left out of the naive CD8 fraction, which was CD45RO-negative and positively selected for CCR7. Comment on this clone: Its antigen is currently unknown.

The chain combines TRBV4-2 with TRBJ1-1, with D perhaps TRBD1 (5 bases). The clonotype comes from a man between 25 and 39 years old in good health. What was sequenced was naive CD8+ T cells sorted from blood. The CDR3 sequence is CASSQAGTRSTEAFF. The CDR3 DNA reads TGTGCCAGCAGCCAAGCCGGGACTCGTAGCACTGAAGCTTTCTTT.